These 11 T cell receptor beta chains share one sample of origin, sequenced in a study of CD8 T cells in ankylosing spondylitis. In TCRdb, the 5' RACE reads were re-called with MiXCR into one record per CDR3 protein. Of over 60,000 distinct CDR3 sequences listed, approximately 5% are singletons. Sequenced sample: blood, either unsorted or a sorted T cell fraction (not recorded which). The receptors originated from a male donor with ankylosing spondylitis or in good health (not recorded which).

In this sample, this clonotype turned up many times. The genes are TRBV4-2 and TRBJ1-2, with D possibly matching TRBD1 (5 bases). The CDR3 is 19 amino acids. With 4 bases removed from V and 4 bases from J, the gap between germline ends came to 28 bases. CDR1 and CDR2 from the germline V gene are LGHNA and YNFKEQ. The CDR3 nucleotides read TGTGCCAGCAGCCCCGGATTTAAGGGCCCAATTGGCCAGGGCTATGGCTACACCTTC. Residues: CASSPGFKGPIGQGYGYTF.

This clonotype was recorded at least ten times. The rearrangement joins TRBV7-3 to TRBJ2-5; TRBD2 aligns across 7 bases. The CDR3 loop spans 14 amino acids. After removal of 5 bases from V and 4 bases from J, the junction contained 7 bases not matched to a gene. Germline assignment: CDR1 SGHTA and CDR2 FQGTGA. The CDR3 nucleotides read TGTGCCAGCAGCCAACGGACTAGAGGAGAGACCCAGTACTTC. This encodes CASSQRTRGETQYF.

This clonotype was picked up many times. This chain joins TRBV6-1 and TRBJ2-5, with 9 nucleotides matching TRBD1. Germline lookup yields CDR1 MNHNS and CDR2 SASEGT. V was pared by 3 bases and J by 5 bases, with 4 bases of the junction left unmatched. This CDR3 is 14 amino acids long. CDR3 in amino acids: CASSDWTGEETQYF. The CDR3 nucleotides are TGTGCCAGCAGTGACTGGACAGGGGAGGAGACCCAGTACTTC.

This clonotype showed up many times. The chain is built from TRBV7-2 and TRBJ2-1; 8 positions match TRBD2. V lost 2 bases and J lost 9; bases outside the gene matches: 12. Germline CDR1 reads SGHTA; CDR2 reads FQGNSA. This CDR3 is 16 amino acids long. CDR3 residues: CASSLPRGGQGGEQFF. In DNA form, the CDR3 reads TGTGCCAGCAGCTTACCCCGGGGGGGCCAAGGAGGTGAGCAGTTCTTC.

This clonotype was detected many times. The chain uses TRBV2 and TRBJ1-1; D is unclear. The CDR3 runs to 13 residues. V gave up 5 bases and J gave up 4 bases, with 11 bases separating them. CDR1 SNHLY and CDR2 FYNNEI come from the germline V gene. CDR3 in amino acids: CASSSERATEAFF. DNA of the CDR3: TGTGCCAGCAGTTCAGAAAGGGCCACTGAAGCTTTCTTT. Full variable domain (outside the CDR3, taken from reference TRBV2 and TRBJ1-1): EPEVTQTPSHQVTQMGQEVILRCVPISNHLYFYWYRQILGQKVEFLVSFYNNEISEKSEIFDDQFSVERPDGSNFTLKIRSTKLEDSAMYFCASSSERATEAFFGQGTRLTVV.

In this sample, this clonotype turned up many times. V and J are TRBV6-2 or TRBV6-3 and TRBJ2-3; D gene unclear. Looked up from germline, CDR1 is MNHEY and CDR2 is SVGEGT. V lost 8 bases, J lost 4 bases, and 16 bases lay in between. The CDR3 totals 14 residues. In DNA, the CDR3 is TGTGCCAGCGGTCCGGCCTCCTTCGCAGATACGCAGTATTTT. Protein sequence: CASGPASFADTQYF.

This clonotype turned up a few times. A much larger clone lies a single base off, so this may be a read error. J is TRBJ1-1 and V is TRBV3-1; D gene unclear. From germline, CDR1 is LGHDT and CDR2 YNNKEL (reference sequence). The CDR3 consists of 16 residues. CDR3 protein: CACSQGASAGNTEAFF. The CDR3 region has the DNA TGTGCCTGCAGCCAAGGCGCGTCAGCGGGGAACACTGAAGCTTTCTTT.

This clonotype was recorded many times. The rearrangement links TRBV5-5 to TRBJ2-5; D may correspond to TRBD1 or TRBD2 (5 bases each). V was cut by 2 bases and J by 3 bases, with 11 bases left in between. CDR1 SGHKS and CDR2 YYEKEE come from the germline V gene (reference sequence). The CDR3 is made up of 14 amino acids. The CDR3 DNA reads TGTGCCAGCAGCTTCGGGACGCCTAAAGAGACCCAGTACTTC. Protein: CASSFGTPKETQYF.

This clonotype was seen many times. This chain joins TRBV20-1 and TRBJ2-5; 7 bases align to TRBD2. The CDR3 is made up of 12 amino acids. The trim removed 6 bases at V and 5 bases at J, leaving 6 bases unmatched. Germline V CDR1 and CDR2: DFQATT, SNEGSKA (reference sequence). The CDR3 DNA reads TGCAGTGCGAAAACTAGCGCGGAGACCCAGTACTTC. It specifies CSAKTSAETQYF.

This clonotype was recorded many times. The chain carries TRBV5-1 and TRBJ1-1, with a possible D match to TRBD1 (6 bases). V lost 0 bases and J lost 0, with 12 bases in between. Per germline, CDR1 SGHRS and CDR2 YFSETQ. This CDR3 is built from 16 residues. This CDR3 is CASSLGGQNMNTEAFF. The CDR3 region has the DNA TGCGCCAGCAGCTTGGGGGGACAAAACATGAACACTGAAGCTTTCTTT.

This clonotype was seen repeatedly, ten times or more. The chain combines TRBV20-1 with TRBJ2-3; the D gene is possibly TRBD1 (6 bases). This CDR3 spans 14 amino acids. CDR1 is DFQATT and CDR2 is SNEGSKA in the germline V gene (reference sequence). Trimming pared 3 bases from V and 1 base from J, leaving 11 bases between. CDR3 sequence: CSASDRSGTDTQYF. In DNA, the CDR3 is TGCAGTGCTAGCGACAGGTCGGGCACAGATACGCAGTATTTT.